This entry lists 15 T cell receptor beta chains sequenced from one sample in a study of shared clonotypes between healthy human individuals. Profiling relied on immunoSEQ multiplex PCR, and the TCRdb table lists in-frame clones only, not all of them. The table includes millions of clones, about 93% detected once. CD45RO-negative cells were positively selected for CCR7, leaving out terminally differentiated effector memory CD45RA+ cells. The sequenced sample consisted of naive CD8+ T cells from PBMCs. All receptors come from a man aged 18 to 30 in good health. Some clones in this sample may be carry-over from other donors' samples.

The chain combines TRBV27 with TRBJ2-1; D may be TRBD1 (6 bases). Germline values: CDR1 MNHEY, CDR2 SMNVEV (reference sequence). The CDR3 sequence is 13 residues long. Deletions cut 5 bases from V and 10 bases from J, with 15 bases between. The CDR3 sequence is CASSEAQGREQFF. Here the CDR3 DNA reads TGTGCCAGCAGTGAAGCACAGGGTCGGGAGCAGTTCTTC.

The V and J genes are TRBV28 and TRBJ1-4; D call uncertain. This CDR3 region has 15 residues. Germline V gene data show CDR1 as MDHEN and CDR2 as SYDVKM. Trimming cost V 8 bases and J 6 bases, with 19 bases left between them. The CDR3 loop is CASSKLGGVDEKLFF. The CDR3 nucleotides are TGTGCCAGCTCCAAATTGGGTGGGGTTGATGAAAAACTGTTTTTT.

The rearrangement uses TRBV7-9 and TRBJ2-7; 13 bases align to TRBD2. This CDR3 spans 14 amino acids. J lost 2 bases, V lost 10 bases, and 5 bases had no gene match. CDR1 SEHNR and CDR2 FQNEAQ come from the germline V gene (reference sequence). The CDR3 sequence is CATGLAGEPYEQYF. Written as DNA, the CDR3 is TGTGCCACCGGACTAGCGGGAGAACCCTACGAGCAGTACTTC. Filled out from reference TRBV7-9 and TRBJ2-7, the complete variable domain reads DTGVSQNPRHKITKRGQNVTFRCDPISEHNRLYWYRQTLGQGPEFLTYFQNEAQLEKSRLLSDRFSAERPKGSFSTLEIQRTEQGDSAMYLCATGLAGEPYEQYFGPGTRLTVT.

Concerning this clone: Other nucleotide sequences from this sample produce the same CDR3. J is TRBJ1-5 and V is TRBV10-3, with TRBD1 matching over 7 bases. Germline CDR1 and CDR2: ENHRY and SYGVKD. The CDR3 loop spans 15 amino acids. V trimming: 0 bases; J trimming: 2 bases; junction bases outside the gene matches: 1. CDR3 residues: CAISESGGGNQPQHF. As DNA, the CDR3 is TGTGCCATCAGTGAGTCAGGGGGCGGCAATCAGCCCCAGCATTTT.

The V and J genes are TRBV27 and TRBJ2-7, with 13 bases aligning to TRBD2. Germline CDR1 reads MNHEY; CDR2 reads SMNVEV (reference sequence). The CDR3 covers 16 residues. Trimming removed 0 bases from V and 6 bases from J; junction bases left unmatched: 5. The CDR3 loop is CASSLSGRLAGGEQYF. The CDR3 DNA sequence: TGTGCCAGCAGTTTATCGGGCCGACTAGCGGGAGGCGAGCAGTACTTC.

This rearrangement joins TRBV9 to TRBJ2-3; D gene uncertain. Per germline, CDR1 SGDLS and CDR2 YYNGEE. The CDR3 contains 14 residues. V lost 1 base and J 3 bases, leaving 9 bases between the germline ends. CDR3 amino acids: CASSVLGLTDTQYF. The CDR3 DNA reads TGTGCCAGCAGCGTACTAGGGTTGACAGATACGCAGTATTTT.

The chain has TRBV18 and TRBJ2-1, with 11 bases matching TRBD1. This CDR3 spans 15 amino acids. The V segment lost 5 bases and the J segment 6 bases; nucleotides outside the gene matches: 6. Per germline, CDR1 KGHSH and CDR2 LQKENI. The CDR3 region is CASSEDRGLGNEQFF. The CDR3 DNA follows: TGTGCCAGCTCAGAGGACAGGGGGCTGGGCAATGAGCAGTTCTTC.

In regard to this clone: Other DNA sequences in this sample translate to the same CDR3. V is TRBV9 and J is TRBJ1-1; D is uncertain. Germline-derived CDR1 and CDR2 are SGDLS and YYNGEE. With 0 bases removed from V and 4 bases from J, the gap between germline ends came to 7 bases. The CDR3 sequence is 13 residues long. The CDR3 DNA reads as TGTGCCAGCAGCGTAGGGGTCAGCACTGAAGCTTTCTTT. Its translation is CASSVGVSTEAFF.

The chain is built from TRBV9 and TRBJ2-7; 8 bases fit TRBD1. CDR3 length equals 15 residues. V gave up 4 bases and J gave up 3 bases; unmatched junction bases: 9. The germline CDR1 and CDR2 sequences are SGDLS and YYNGEE. The CDR3 spells CASSPYQGTGYEQYF. In DNA form, the CDR3 reads TGTGCCAGCAGCCCCTACCAGGGGACAGGCTACGAGCAGTACTTC.

The rearrangement joins TRBV14 to TRBJ2-1; D call uncertain. Germline V CDR1 and CDR2: SGHDN, FVKESK. Trimming stripped 1 base from V and 10 bases from J, with 11 bases between. The CDR3 spans 13 residues. CDR3 coding DNA: TGTGCCAGCAGCCAAGTCCTAATCTACGAGCAGTTCTTC. Its protein is CASSQVLIYEQFF.

The V and J genes are TRBV6-4 and TRBJ1-1, with TRBD1 identical over 10 bases. Per germline, CDR1 MRHNA and CDR2 SNTAGT. The J segment lost 4 bases and the V segment lost 6 bases, leaving 11 bases of the junction unmatched. The CDR3 has 16 amino acids. CDR3 nucleotide sequence: TGTGCCAGCAGGGAGACAGGGGGCGTTCCTGGCACTGAAGCTTTCTTT. Translated, it gives CASRETGGVPGTEAFF.

The J gene is TRBJ2-3, the V gene TRBV19; TRBD2 matches at 13 bases. After removal of 5 bases from V and 0 bases from J, the junction contained 14 bases not matched to a gene. The CDR3 loop spans 20 amino acids. Germline CDR1 and CDR2: LNHDA and SQIVND (reference sequence). This CDR3 reads CASSETGTSGTSPSTDTQYF. CDR3 DNA: TGTGCCAGTAGTGAGACCGGGACTAGCGGGACTTCTCCGAGCACAGATACGCAGTATTTT.

This clone showed up just once. In DNA, the CDR3 is TGCGCCAGCAGCCTTGGGACAGGGAGTGGGCAGACCCAGTACTTC. This gives the protein CASSLGTGSGQTQYF. The V call is TRBV4-3, the J call TRBJ2-5; 9 positions match TRBD1. The CDR3 is made up of 15 amino acids. Germline V CDR1 and CDR2: LGHNA, YSLEER. Germline trimming cut 4 bases from V and 6 bases from J; bases unmatched to any gene: 9.

This clone was counted a few times. The chain uses TRBV19 and TRBJ1-1; D is unresolved. The CDR3 is 14 amino acids. From germline, CDR1 is LNHDA and CDR2 SQIVND (reference sequence). V lost 3 bases to trimming and J lost 2 bases, with 10 bases between them. The CDR3 loop is CASSMVPINTEAFF. The CDR3 DNA is TGTGCCAGTAGTATGGTACCAATTAACACTGAAGCTTTCTTT.

The chain carries TRBV28 and TRBJ2-7; 14 bases agree with TRBD2. This CDR3 has 16 residues. Trimming removed 5 bases from V and 2 bases from J; junction bases left unmatched: 5. The germline V gene has CDR1 MDHEN and CDR2 SYDVKM. CDR3 in DNA: TGTGCCAGCAGTGGGGGGACTAGCGGGAGTCCCTACGAGCAGTACTTC. This translates into CASSGGTSGSPYEQYF.